The 27 T cell receptor beta chains below come from one sample, sequenced in a study of cytomegalovirus exposure and HLA in healthy donors. The PCR made use of 60 Vbeta and 13 Jbeta primers. The assay was immunoSEQ multiplex PCR, and TCRdb's table has in-frame clones only and misses some. The sample has about 200,000 clones, about 88% seen once. The specimen sequenced was PBMCs. Receptor source: a woman aged 25 to 39 in good health and CMV-seronegative.

This chain uses TRBV7-2 with TRBJ1-1; the match to TRBD1 covers 8 bases. Germline V CDR1 and CDR2: SGHTA, FQGNSA. The CDR3 has 18 amino acids. V was pared by 6 bases and J by 0 bases, with 15 bases of the junction left unmatched. The chain's CDR3 is CASRAGGPRWGVNTEAFF. The CDR3 DNA is TGTGCCAGCAGGGCAGGGGGCCCCCGTTGGGGGGTGAACACTGAAGCTTTCTTT.

J is TRBJ2-7 and V is TRBV28; D might be TRBD1 (6 bases). The CDR3 contains 16 residues. CDR1 and CDR2 (germline): MDHEN, SYDVKM. Between the trimmed V and J ends, which lost 3 bases and 2 bases, there was a span of 17 bases. The CDR3: CASSLFAGTFTYEQYF. The CDR3 DNA follows: TGTGCCAGCAGTTTGTTCGCCGGGACATTCACCTACGAGCAGTACTTC.

This clone was detected only a few times. V and J are TRBV28 and TRBJ1-2; 7 bases align to TRBD1. The CDR3 has 17 amino acids. Germline V CDR1 and CDR2: MDHEN, SYDVKM. V shed 5 bases, J shed 0 bases, and the junction held 12 bases outside the gene matches. For the CDR3, the DNA is TGTGCCAGCAGTCCCCATCCCCGGGACAGCGCTAACTATGGCTACACCTTC. Translated: CASSPHPRDSANYGYTF.

The V call is TRBV6-1, the J call TRBJ2-3, with D uncertain. V lost 5 bases to trimming and J lost 6 bases, with 9 bases between them. There are 12 residues in the CDR3. Per the germline V gene, CDR1 is MNHNS and CDR2 is SASEGT. CDR3 protein: CASSPRLDTQYF. The CDR3 DNA reads TGTGCCAGCAGTCCTAGATTGGATACGCAGTATTTT.

The genes are TRBV27 and TRBJ2-1, with D maybe TRBD2 (5 bases). Germline CDR1 reads MNHEY; CDR2 reads SMNVEV (reference sequence). The ends were cut back, 2 bases at V and 10 bases at J, with 12 bases in the middle. The CDR3 contains 13 residues. The CDR3 loop is CASSLGGSREQFF. CDR3 nucleotide sequence: TGTGCCAGCAGTTTAGGAGGTAGCCGCGAGCAGTTCTTC.

The V call is TRBV5-1, the J call TRBJ2-5, with 8 bases that match TRBD1. V gave up 4 bases and J gave up 3 bases; unmatched junction bases: 5. The CDR3 is 14 amino acids. Per germline, CDR1 SGHRS and CDR2 YFSETQ. The CDR3, as DNA: TGCGCCAGCAGCGTACAGGGGGATGAAGAGACCCAGTACTTC. Translated: CASSVQGDEETQYF.

This chain's CDR3 is CASSLGRGLDEQYF. The CDR3 coding sequence is TGCGCCAGCAGCTTGGGCAGGGGGCTCGACGAGCAGTACTTC. V usage is TRBV5-1 and J usage is TRBJ2-7; 8 nucleotides align to TRBD1. The CDR3 totals 14 residues. The germline CDR1 and CDR2 sequences are SGHRS and YFSETQ. Trimming took 0 bases from V and 5 from J; bases not matched to a gene: 4. Based on the CDR3 plus reference TRBV5-1 and TRBJ2-7, the full variable domain is KAGVTQTPRYLIKTRGQQVTLSCSPISGHRSVSWYQQTPGQGLQFLFEYFSETQRNKGNFPGRFSGRQFSNSRSEMNVSTLELGDSALYLCASSLGRGLDEQYFGPGTRLTVT.

The chain employs TRBV28 and TRBJ1-2; D remains ambiguous. Trimming shortened V by 3 bases and J by 5 bases, and 7 bases separated the two germline ends. The CDR3 is made up of 12 amino acids. Germline V gene sequence: CDR1 MDHEN, CDR2 SYDVKM. CDR3 coding DNA: TGTGCCAGCAGTTTGTCACAGTATGGCTACACCTTC. Encoded protein: CASSLSQYGYTF.

The J gene is TRBJ2-7, the V gene TRBV27; D is perhaps TRBD1 (6 bases). V lost 6 bases to trimming and J lost 3 bases, with 18 bases between them. The CDR3 is made up of 15 amino acids. Looked up from germline, CDR1 is MNHEY and CDR2 is SMNVEV (reference sequence). In nucleotides, the CDR3 is TGTGCCAGCAGAACACCGGGCACAGGGAACTACGAGCAGTACTTC. Protein product: CASRTPGTGNYEQYF.

The V gene is TRBV4-2, the J gene TRBJ2-2; no clear D gene. Germline V gives CDR1 LGHNA, CDR2 YNFKEQ. With 10 bases removed from V and 0 bases from J, the gap between germline ends came to 9 bases. The CDR3 is made up of 13 amino acids. This CDR3 is CATSTTNTGELFF. The CDR3 DNA reads as TGTGCCACCTCTACTACGAACACCGGGGAGCTGTTTTTT.

Here the CDR3 reads CASSLDWVAGANVLTF. The CDR3 nucleotides read TGCGCCAGCAGCTTGGATTGGGTAGCAGGGGCCAACGTCCTGACTTTC. The chain joins TRBV5-1 to TRBJ2-6, with no clear D. CDR1 SGHRS and CDR2 YFSETQ come from the germline V gene. V was cut by 0 bases and J by 4 bases, with 11 bases left in between. The CDR3 spans 16 residues.

V gene TRBV10-3 combines with J gene TRBJ2-7, with a possible D match to TRBD2 (6 bases). Germline V gene lookup returns CDR1 ENHRY and CDR2 SYGVKD. Trimming pared 11 bases from V and 2 bases from J, leaving 13 bases between. The CDR3 runs to 12 residues. The CDR3 DNA is TGTGCCGGGGGACGGAGGGCCTACGAGCAGTACTTC. This gives the protein CAGGRRAYEQYF.

The chain joins TRBV28 to TRBJ2-7; TRBD2 aligns across 7 bases. Germline V gene lookup returns CDR1 MDHEN and CDR2 SYDVKM. V shed 0 bases and J 5 bases; nucleotides not matched to a gene: 7. This CDR3 has 15 amino acids. CDR3 protein: CASSLWSSGRDEQYF. In nucleotides, the CDR3 is TGTGCCAGCAGTTTATGGTCTAGCGGTAGGGACGAGCAGTACTTC.

This chain links TRBV28 with TRBJ2-5, with D perhaps TRBD1 (6 bases). Deletions cut 5 bases from V and 5 bases from J, with 18 bases between. The germline V gene encodes CDR1 MDHEN and CDR2 SYDVKM. The CDR3 spans 15 residues. The CDR3 loop reads CASSPSTGGAETQYF. The CDR3, as DNA: TGTGCCAGCAGTCCATCGACAGGAGGTGCGGAGACCCAGTACTTC.

The chain is built from TRBV5-8 and TRBJ2-7, with unresolved D. Germline V gene sequence: CDR1 SGHTS, CDR2 YDEGEE. V was cut by 4 bases and J by 2 bases, with 4 bases left in between. The CDR3 contains 11 residues. The CDR3 nucleotides are TGTGCCAGCAGCCCCGCCTACGAGCAGTACTTC. It translates to CASSPAYEQYF.

V and J are TRBV28 and TRBJ2-3, with D perhaps TRBD1 (5 bases). Trimming pared 7 bases from V and 6 bases from J, leaving 17 bases between. The germline gives CDR1 MDHEN, CDR2 SYDVKM. The CDR3 loop spans 14 amino acids. The CDR3 DNA reads TGTGCCAGCAAGCGTAACCTAGGGGATGATACGCAGTATTTT. Amino acid sequence: CASKRNLGDDTQYF.

The chain is built from TRBV19 and TRBJ2-7; perhaps TRBD1 as D (6 bases). The CDR3 spans 13 residues. Germline assignment: CDR1 LNHDA and CDR2 SQIVND (reference sequence). V lost 10 bases, J lost 0 bases, and 13 bases lay in between. The CDR3 DNA sequence: TGTGCCACCTCCACACAGGGCTCCTACGAGCAGTACTTC. Its translation is CATSTQGSYEQYF.

The V gene is TRBV28, the J gene TRBJ2-3, with 9 nucleotides matching TRBD2. The CDR3 runs 16 residues. Germline assignment: CDR1 MDHEN and CDR2 SYDVKM. J lost 4 bases, V lost 7 bases, and 12 bases had no gene match. The DNA of the CDR3 is TGTGCCAGCAATTATTGGCGCGGGGGGGCCGCAGATACGCAGTATTTT. It codes for CASNYWRGGAADTQYF.

This clone was seen a single time. The chain links TRBV5-1 to TRBJ2-3, with 11 bases identical to TRBD2. Germline CDR1 and CDR2: SGHRS and YFSETQ. V lost 1 base and J lost 2; bases outside the gene matches: 3. The CDR3 contains 16 residues. DNA for the CDR3: TGCGCCAGCAGCTTGCTAGCGGGGGGCCTCACAGATACGCAGTATTTT. Encoded protein: CASSLLAGGLTDTQYF.

The V and J genes are TRBV7-9 and TRBJ2-7; 11 bases are shared with TRBD1. Germline V gene data show CDR1 as SEHNR and CDR2 as FQNEAQ (reference sequence). The J segment lost 7 bases and the V segment lost 4 bases, leaving 6 bases of the junction unmatched. This CDR3 has 14 amino acids. Here the CDR3 reads CASSSGTGGREQYF. For the CDR3, the DNA is TGTGCCAGCAGCTCCGGGACAGGGGGGAGGGAGCAGTACTTC. The full variable domain, completed using reference TRBV7-9 and TRBJ2-7, is DTGVSQNPRHKITKRGQNVTFRCDPISEHNRLYWYRQTLGQGPEFLTYFQNEAQLEKSRLLSDRFSAERPKGSFSTLEIQRTEQGDSAMYLCASSSGTGGREQYFGPGTRLTVT.

This clone was recorded a few times. The V and J genes are TRBV19 and TRBJ2-7, with a possible D match to TRBD1 (5 bases). CDR3 length equals 14 residues. V was pared by 5 bases and J by 3 bases, with 14 bases between. Germline V lookup: CDR1 LNHDA, CDR2 SQIVND (reference sequence). CDR3: CASSRYTGNYEQYF. CDR3 coding DNA: TGTGCCAGTAGTCGTTACACAGGAAACTACGAGCAGTACTTC.

V is TRBV11-3 and J is TRBJ2-7, with 9 positions matching TRBD1. The V gene end was trimmed by 5 bases and the J gene end by 5 bases; junction bases not matched to a gene: 13. CDR3 length: 16 residues. From germline, CDR1 is SGHNT and CDR2 YENEEA. For the CDR3, the DNA is TGTGCCAGCAGCCCCGGAGGGACAGGGAAGTTCCACGAGCAGTACTTC. It yields the protein CASSPGGTGKFHEQYF. Combining the CDR3 with reference TRBV11-3 and TRBJ2-7 gives the whole variable domain EAGVVQSPRYKIIEKKQPVAFWCNPISGHNTLYWYLQNLGQGPELLIRYENEEAVDDSQLPKDRFSAERLKGVDSTLKIQPAELGDSAVYLCASSPGGTGKFHEQYFGPGTRLTVT.

The chain couples TRBV6-1 to TRBJ2-7; 9 nucleotides agree with TRBD1. J lost 2 bases, V lost 5 bases, and 7 bases had no gene match. The CDR3 spans 15 residues. Germline CDR1 reads MNHNS; CDR2 reads SASEGT. The CDR3 nucleotides read TGTGCCAGCAGTAGCCGACAGGGGGGAACCTACGAGCAGTACTTC. It encodes CASSSRQGGTYEQYF.

The chain links TRBV29-1 to TRBJ2-1; weak D call: TRBD1 (5 bases). There are 19 residues in the CDR3. Germline V lookup: CDR1 SQVTM, CDR2 ANQGSEA. Trimming pared 0 bases from V and 0 bases from J, leaving 21 bases between. CDR3 protein: CSVEEAEVSWQGSYNEQFF. The CDR3 nucleotides are TGCAGCGTTGAAGAAGCAGAGGTATCGTGGCAGGGCTCCTACAATGAGCAGTTCTTC.

This sequence joins TRBV19 and TRBJ1-1; no reliable D call. Germline lookup yields CDR1 LNHDA and CDR2 SQIVND (reference sequence). V dropped 7 bases and J dropped 0 bases, with 12 bases sitting between them. The CDR3 length is 14 residues. This CDR3 is CASTQTVVNTEAFF. The CDR3 coding sequence is TGTGCCAGTACCCAGACTGTGGTGAACACTGAAGCTTTCTTT.

The count of this clone is one. The chain employs TRBV7-8 and TRBJ2-7; no clear D. This CDR3 spans 14 amino acids. Germline V gives CDR1 SGHVS, CDR2 FQNEAQ. Trimming removed 3 bases at V and 2 bases at J, with 11 bases between. The CDR3 protein is CASSFWAEPYEQYF. Here the CDR3 DNA reads TGTGCCAGCAGCTTTTGGGCAGAGCCCTACGAGCAGTACTTC.

This clone showed up just once. The chain uses TRBV27 and TRBJ1-2; perhaps TRBD1 as D (6 bases). CDR1 and CDR2 (germline): MNHEY, SMNVEV (reference sequence). V shed 4 bases and J shed 2 bases, with 8 bases lying between them. There are 13 residues in the CDR3. In nucleotides, the CDR3 is TGTGCCAGCAGTTCGCAGGGGAACTATGGCTACACCTTC. Protein product: CASSSQGNYGYTF.